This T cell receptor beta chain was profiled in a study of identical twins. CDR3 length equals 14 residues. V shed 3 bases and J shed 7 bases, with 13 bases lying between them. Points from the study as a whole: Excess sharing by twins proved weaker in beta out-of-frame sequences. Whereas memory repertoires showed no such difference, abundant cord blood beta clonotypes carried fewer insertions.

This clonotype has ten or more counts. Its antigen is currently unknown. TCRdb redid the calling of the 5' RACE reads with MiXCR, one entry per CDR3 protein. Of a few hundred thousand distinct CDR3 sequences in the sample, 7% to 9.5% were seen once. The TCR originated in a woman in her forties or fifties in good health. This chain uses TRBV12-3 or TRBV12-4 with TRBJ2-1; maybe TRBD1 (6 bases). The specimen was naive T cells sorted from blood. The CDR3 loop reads CASSLLTGMNEQFF. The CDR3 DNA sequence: TGTGCCAGCAGTTTGCTCACAGGGATGAATGAGCAGTTCTTC.